This TCR beta chain was observed in a study of CD8+ T cells in alopecia areata. Documented treatment: oral pan-JAK inhibitor, 5-10 mg twice daily. Peripheral blood samples and lesional scalp punch biopsies were obtained from alopecia areata patients. Investigators sorted PBMCs to obtain both CD4+ and CD8+ T cells. From germline, CDR1 is MDHEN and CDR2 SYDVKM. V shed 2 bases and J 7 bases; nucleotides not matched to a gene: 4. The CDR3 sequence is 13 residues long. RNA extraction was followed by reverse transcription into cDNA, which acted as the sequencing template. Method: immunoSEQ multiplex PCR; TCRdb's copy keeps in-frame clones and lacks some. The sample carries around 100,000 clones, just over 85% recorded once.

The V and J genes are TRBV28 and TRBJ1-1, with 7 positions matching TRBD1. The receptor's source is a human donor with alopecia areata. Sequencing was performed on CD8+ T cells sorted from blood, taken at approximately week 30, from a patient treated with tofacitinib. The CDR3, as DNA: TGTGCCAGCAGTTTAGCGACAGGGCGTGAAGCTTTCTTT. This codes for CASSLATGREAFF.